This T cell receptor beta chain was recovered during a study of T cell responses to AZD1222 COVID-19 vaccine. Libraries were prepared by immunoSEQ multiplex PCR; TCRdb keeps only in-frame clonotypes and omits some of them. This table holds 66,000 or so clones, less than 85% found once. Trimming stripped 2 bases from V and 2 bases from J, with 6 bases between. Germline-derived CDR1 and CDR2 are MNHNY and SVGAGI (reference sequence). This CDR3 has 13 residues. This chain uses TRBV6-6 with TRBJ1-2; D is unclear. The sequences come from peripheral blood, collected on day 0 of MenACWY control vaccination. The TCR was taken from an adult in good health. CDR3: CASSYMGNYGYTF. CDR3 coding DNA: TGTGCCAGCAGTTACATGGGGAACTATGGCTACACCTTC.